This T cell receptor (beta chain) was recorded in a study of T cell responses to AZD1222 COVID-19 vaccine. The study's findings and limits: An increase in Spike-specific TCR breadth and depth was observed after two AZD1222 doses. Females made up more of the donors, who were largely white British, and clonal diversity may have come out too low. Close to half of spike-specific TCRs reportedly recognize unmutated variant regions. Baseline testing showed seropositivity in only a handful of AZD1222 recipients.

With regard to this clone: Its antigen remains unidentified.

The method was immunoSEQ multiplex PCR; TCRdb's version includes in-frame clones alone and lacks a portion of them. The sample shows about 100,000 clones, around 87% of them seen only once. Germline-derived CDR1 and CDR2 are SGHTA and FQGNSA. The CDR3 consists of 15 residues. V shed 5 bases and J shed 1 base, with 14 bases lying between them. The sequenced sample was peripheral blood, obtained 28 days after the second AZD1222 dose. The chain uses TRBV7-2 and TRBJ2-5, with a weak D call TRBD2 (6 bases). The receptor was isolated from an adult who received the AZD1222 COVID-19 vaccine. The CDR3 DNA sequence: TGTGCCAGCAGCCGGGACTTCACCGTCCAAGAGACCCAGTACTTC. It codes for CASSRDFTVQETQYF.